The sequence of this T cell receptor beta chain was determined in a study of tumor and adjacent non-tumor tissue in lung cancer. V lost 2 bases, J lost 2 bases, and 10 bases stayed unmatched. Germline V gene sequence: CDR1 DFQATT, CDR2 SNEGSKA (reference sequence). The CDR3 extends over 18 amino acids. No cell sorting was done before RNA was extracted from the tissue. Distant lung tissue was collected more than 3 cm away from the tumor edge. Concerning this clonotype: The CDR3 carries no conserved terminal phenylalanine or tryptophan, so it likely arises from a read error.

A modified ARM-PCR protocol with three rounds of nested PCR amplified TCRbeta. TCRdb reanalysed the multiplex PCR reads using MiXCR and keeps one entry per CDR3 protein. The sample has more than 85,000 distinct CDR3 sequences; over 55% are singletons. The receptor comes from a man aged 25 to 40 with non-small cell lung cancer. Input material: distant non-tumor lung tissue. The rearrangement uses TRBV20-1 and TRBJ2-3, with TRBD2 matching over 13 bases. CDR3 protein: CSARPTGLAGLITDTQYS. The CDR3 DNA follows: TGCAGTGCTAGACCTACGGGACTAGCGGGGTTAATCACAGATACGCAGTATTCT.